This T cell receptor beta chain stems from a study of blood T cell repertoires in COVID-19. Germline V gene data show CDR1 as SQVTM and CDR2 as ANQGSEA. Trimming took off 7 bases at V and 3 bases at J, with 16 bases between the two ends. The CDR3 loop spans 13 amino acids. Libraries were prepared by immunoSEQ multiplex PCR; TCRdb keeps only in-frame clonotypes and omits some of them. The sample has roughly 200,000 clones, more than 75% seen once. The sample taken for sequencing was peripheral blood. V and J are TRBV29-1 and TRBJ2-7, with a possible D match to TRBD1 (6 bases). The receptor was isolated from a woman aged 45 to 65 with active or convalescent COVID-19. Here the CDR3 reads CSAGGGAGYEQYF. As DNA, the CDR3 is TGCAGCGCTGGGGGCGGAGCCGGCTACGAGCAGTACTTC.